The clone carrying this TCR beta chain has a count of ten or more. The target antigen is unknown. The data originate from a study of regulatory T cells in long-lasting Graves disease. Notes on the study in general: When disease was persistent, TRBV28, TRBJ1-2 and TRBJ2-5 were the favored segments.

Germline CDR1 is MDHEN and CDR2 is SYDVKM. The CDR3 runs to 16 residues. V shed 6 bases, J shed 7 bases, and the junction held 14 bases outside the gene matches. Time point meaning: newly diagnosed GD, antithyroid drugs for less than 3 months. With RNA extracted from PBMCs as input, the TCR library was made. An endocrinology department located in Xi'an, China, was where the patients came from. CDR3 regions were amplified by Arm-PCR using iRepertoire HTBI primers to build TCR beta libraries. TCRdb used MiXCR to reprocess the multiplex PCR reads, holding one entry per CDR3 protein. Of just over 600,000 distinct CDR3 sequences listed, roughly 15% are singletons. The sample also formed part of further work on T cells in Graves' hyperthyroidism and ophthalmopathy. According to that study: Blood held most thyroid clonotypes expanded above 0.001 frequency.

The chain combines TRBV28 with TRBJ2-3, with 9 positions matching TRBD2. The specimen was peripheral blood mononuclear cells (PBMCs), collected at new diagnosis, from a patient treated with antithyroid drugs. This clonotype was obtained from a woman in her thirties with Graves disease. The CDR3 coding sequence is TGTGCCAGCAGCGTCAAATTTAGCGGGAGTAAAAATACGCAGTATTTT. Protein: CASSVKFSGSKNTQYF.